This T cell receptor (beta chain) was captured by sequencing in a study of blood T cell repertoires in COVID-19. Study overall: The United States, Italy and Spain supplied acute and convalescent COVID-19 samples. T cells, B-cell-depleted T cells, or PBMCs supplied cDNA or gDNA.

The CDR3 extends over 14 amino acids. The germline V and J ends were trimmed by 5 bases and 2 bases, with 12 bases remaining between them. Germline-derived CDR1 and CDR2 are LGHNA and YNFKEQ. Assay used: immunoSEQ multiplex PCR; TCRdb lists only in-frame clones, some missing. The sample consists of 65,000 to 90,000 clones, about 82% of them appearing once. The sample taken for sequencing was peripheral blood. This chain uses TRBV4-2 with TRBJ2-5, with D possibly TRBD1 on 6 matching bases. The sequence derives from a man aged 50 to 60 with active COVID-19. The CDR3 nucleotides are TGTGCCAGCAGCGAAAAACAGGGACAAGAGACCCAGTACTTC. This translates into CASSEKQGQETQYF.